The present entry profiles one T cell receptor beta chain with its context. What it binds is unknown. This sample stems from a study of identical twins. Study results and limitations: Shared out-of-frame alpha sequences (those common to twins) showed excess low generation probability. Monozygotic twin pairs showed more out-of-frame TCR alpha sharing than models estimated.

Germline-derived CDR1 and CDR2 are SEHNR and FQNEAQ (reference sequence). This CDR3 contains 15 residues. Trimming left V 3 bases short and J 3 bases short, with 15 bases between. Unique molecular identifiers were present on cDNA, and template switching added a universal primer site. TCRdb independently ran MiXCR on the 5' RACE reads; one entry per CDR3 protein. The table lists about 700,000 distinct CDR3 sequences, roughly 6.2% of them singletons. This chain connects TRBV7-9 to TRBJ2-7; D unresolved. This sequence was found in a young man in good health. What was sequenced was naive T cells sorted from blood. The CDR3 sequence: CASSFDLNVHYEQYF. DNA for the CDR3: TGTGCCAGCAGCTTCGACCTGAACGTCCACTACGAGCAGTACTTC.